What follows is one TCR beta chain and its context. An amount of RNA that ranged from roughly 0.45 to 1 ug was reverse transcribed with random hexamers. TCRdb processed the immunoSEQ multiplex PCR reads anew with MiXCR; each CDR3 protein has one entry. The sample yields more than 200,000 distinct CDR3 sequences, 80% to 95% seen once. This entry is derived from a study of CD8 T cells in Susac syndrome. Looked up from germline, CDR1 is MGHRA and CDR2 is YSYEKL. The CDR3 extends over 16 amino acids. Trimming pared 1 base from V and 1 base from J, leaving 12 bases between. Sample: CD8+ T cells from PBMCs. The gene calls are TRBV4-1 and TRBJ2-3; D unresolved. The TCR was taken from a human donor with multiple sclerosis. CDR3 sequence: CASSQAILERTDTQYF. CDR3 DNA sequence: TGCGCCAGCAGCCAAGCCATCTTAGAACGCACAGATACGCAGTATTTT.